This TCR beta chain originates from a study of blood T cell repertoires in COVID-19. About the research overall: Specimens from acute and convalescent COVID-19 originated in the United States, Italy and Spain. Sources were T cells, B-cell-depleted T cells, or PBMCs; the material itself was cDNA or gDNA.

Only one count was recorded for this clone. Germline V gene data show CDR1 as SGHTA and CDR2 as FQGNSA. The V and J ends lost 7 bases and 6 bases, in that order; junction bases with no gene match: 9. The CDR3 has 14 amino acids. The authors' processing: From reference gene primer amplification, estimates of nucleated cell counts were derived. Libraries were prepared by immunoSEQ multiplex PCR; TCRdb keeps only in-frame clonotypes and omits some of them. V, J and clone size are taken as reported in that table, and D and trimming were inferred from the DNA itself. This table has some 160,000 clones, roughly 80% appearing once.

The chain couples TRBV7-2 to TRBJ1-2; TRBD1 agrees at 9 bases. The sequence derives from a woman older than 75 with acute or convalescent COVID-19. The source material was peripheral blood. The CDR3 DNA reads TGTGCCAGCAACCTACAGGGGGCCTCCCATGGCTACACCTTC. Protein: CASNLQGASHGYTF.